Listed below are T cell receptor beta chains from one sample, sequenced in a study of blood T cells in healthy people across ages. TCRdb processed the 5' RACE reads anew with MiXCR; each CDR3 protein has one entry. The data hold 800,000 or so distinct CDR3 sequences, with 20% to 25% observed a single time. These data also featured in a second study, about T cells of mothers and their children.

Sequenced: blood. The receptors derive from a boy between 10 and 17 years old in good health. CDR3s leave out the opening cysteine and the closing phenylalanine or tryptophan.

V: TRBV4-1
J: TRBJ2-3
length: 14
CDR3: ASSQPGETSTDTQY

V: TRBV5-1
J: TRBJ2-7
length: 11
CDR3: ASSQTVSYEQY

V: TRBV12-3/TRBV12-4
J: TRBJ2-4
length: 11
CDR3: ASTIGLVNIQY

V: TRBV7-9
J: TRBJ2-7
length: 11
CDR3: ASSFIGPYEQY

V: TRBV20-1
J: TRBJ2-7
length: 13
CDR3: SARDPGQGGDEQY

V: TRBV5-5
J: TRBJ2-3
length: 16
CDR3: ASSWKGLAGTSTDTQY

V: TRBV27
J: TRBJ1-4
length: 11
CDR3: ASSFRDSEKLF

V: TRBV7-9
J: TRBJ2-5
length: 12
CDR3: ASSRTLAMETQY

V: TRBV4-3
J: TRBJ2-6
length: 14
CDR3: ASSQGGLSGANVLT

V: TRBV29-1
J: TRBJ2-1
length: 12
CDR3: SVVGLAHYNEQF

V: TRBV6-1
J: TRBJ2-1
length: 12
CDR3: ASSEVAGGYEQF

V: TRBV7-8
J: TRBJ1-4
length: 12
CDR3: ASSLVEGREKLF

V: TRBV5-1
J: TRBJ2-7
length: 14
CDR3: ASSLSLAGPSYEQY

V: TRBV2
J: TRBJ1-3
length: 12
CDR3: ASRGDISGNTIY

V: TRBV7-9
J: TRBJ2-5
length: 12
CDR3: ASSLGDPFGEQY

V: TRBV2
J: TRBJ2-4
length: 13
CDR3: ASKSRQAVGDIQY

V: TRBV5-1
J: TRBJ2-6
length: 14
CDR3: ASSLWAASGANVLT

V: TRBV4-2
J: TRBJ2-5
length: 13
CDR3: ASSQDQEAGGSQY

V: TRBV20-1
J: TRBJ1-4
length: 13
CDR3: SARTGTSTNEKLF

V: TRBV11-1
J: TRBJ2-4
length: 14
CDR3: ASSPRTSGTVNIQY

V: TRBV27
J: TRBJ2-5
length: 12
CDR3: ASSSWTSQETQY

V: TRBV7-9
J: TRBJ2-7
length: 11
CDR3: ASSWLRGYEQY

V: TRBV7-3
J: TRBJ2-5
length: 12
CDR3: ASSLGGGSETQY

V: TRBV7-3
J: TRBJ2-1
length: 14
CDR3: ASSLNVGRTYNKQF

V: TRBV27
J: TRBJ1-6
length: 13
CDR3: ASSFAFSYNSPLH

V: TRBV4-3
J: TRBJ1-2
length: 14
CDR3: ASSQDRTGTSYGYT

V: TRBV7-9
J: TRBJ2-2
length: 11
CDR3: ASSFHSTGELF

V: TRBV7-9
J: TRBJ2-5
length: 14
CDR3: ASSPPMAGGEETQY

V: TRBV2
J: TRBJ1-2
length: 10
CDR3: ASGDRGHGYT

V: TRBV5-1
J: TRBJ2-5
length: 12
CDR3: ASRVQGAQETQY

V: TRBV29-1
J: TRBJ2-1
length: 12
CDR3: SVLRLDRYNEQF

V: TRBV29-1
J: TRBJ2-7
length: 13
CDR3: SVAPGTGSHYEQY

V: TRBV5-1
J: TRBJ2-1
length: 15
CDR3: ASSLEPSGASYNEQF

V: TRBV29-1
J: TRBJ2-3
length: 11
CDR3: SKLEGAPDTQY

V: TRBV20-1
J: TRBJ1-5
length: 12
CDR3: SARKFDSNQPQH

V: TRBV6-1
J: TRBJ2-5
length: 14
CDR3: ASSEFPTGGPSVPN

V: TRBV6-5
J: TRBJ2-3
length: 11
CDR3: ASSYDSTDTQY

V: TRBV7-9
J: TRBJ1-2
length: 16
CDR3: ASSLEPQGIRWGNGYT